These 21 T cell receptor beta chains were all obtained from the same sample, sequenced in a study of T cell repertoires in cytomegalovirus infection. Their antigens are not known. TCRdb independently ran MiXCR on the reads; one entry per CDR3 protein. There are about 770,000 distinct CDR3 sequences in the sample; roughly 28% occur only once, and about 12% lies in the top ten. Specimen: cultured CD8+ T cells from PBMCs, collected from culture after CMV antigen stimulation. These TCRs come from a human donor in good health (CMV status not recorded). Some clones in this sample may be carry-over from other donors' samples.

The chain links TRBV27 to TRBJ2-7; 12 bases are a match to TRBD1. The junction had 2 bases not matched to a gene; V was cut back by 0 bases and J by 2 bases. The germline gives CDR1 MNHEY, CDR2 SMNVEV (reference sequence). The CDR3 extends over 16 amino acids. The CDR3, as DNA: TGTGCCAGCAGTTTATCAGGGACAGGGGGCCCCTACGAGCAGTACTTC. It codes for CASSLSGTGGPYEQYF.

This clonotype turned up a few times. The V gene is TRBV6-1, the J gene TRBJ1-5, with D unclear. The CDR3 totals 15 residues. CDR1 and CDR2 (germline): MNHNS, SASEGT. Trimming removed 2 bases from V and 7 bases from J, with 15 bases in between. The CDR3 bases are TGTGCCAGCAGTGAATCCCCCGGAAGGCGGCAGCCCCAGCATTTT. It specifies CASSESPGRRQPQHF.

This clonotype has a handful of counts. The rearrangement links TRBV7-9 to TRBJ2-7, with 9 bases lining up with TRBD2. The CDR3 has 13 residues. Trimming at V came to 7 bases and at J to 5 bases, leaving 6 bases not matched to a gene. Germline V lookup: CDR1 SEHNR, CDR2 FQNEAQ (reference sequence). CDR3 DNA sequence: TGTGCCAGCAAGCTAGCGGGGAAGAACGAGCAGTACTTC. Translation gives CASKLAGKNEQYF.

This clonotype showed up just a few times. The J gene is TRBJ1-6, the V gene TRBV6-5; 12 bases fit TRBD1. Germline CDR1 and CDR2: MNHEY and SVGAGI. The CDR3 spans 16 residues. J gave up 7 bases and V 2 bases, and 3 bases lay outside the gene matches. CDR3: CASSYGTGGLNSPLHF. Here the CDR3 DNA reads TGTGCCAGCAGTTACGGGACAGGGGGCCTGAATTCACCCCTCCACTTT.

The chain combines TRBV7-9 with TRBJ1-1; no firm D call. CDR1 is SEHNR and CDR2 is FQNEAQ in the germline V gene (reference sequence). This CDR3 is built from 13 residues. V lost 3 bases to trimming and J lost 7 bases, with 12 bases between them. CDR3 sequence reads: CASSFSESGEAFF. The CDR3 bases are TGTGCCAGCAGCTTTAGCGAATCCGGTGAAGCTTTCTTT. The whole variable domain, remainder taken from reference TRBV7-9 and TRBJ1-1, is DTGVSQNPRHKITKRGQNVTFRCDPISEHNRLYWYRQTLGQGPEFLTYFQNEAQLEKSRLLSDRFSAERPKGSFSTLEIQRTEQGDSAMYLCASSFSESGEAFFGQGTRLTVV.

This clonotype was counted between two and nine times. V gene TRBV27 combines with J gene TRBJ1-6, with TRBD1 identical over 8 bases. Germline trimming cut 3 bases from V and 8 bases from J; bases unmatched to any gene: 9. CDR1 is MNHEY, CDR2 SMNVEV, per germline (reference sequence). This CDR3 contains 16 residues. CDR3: CASSFGLGTGYSPLHF. As DNA, the CDR3 is TGTGCCAGCAGTTTCGGGTTGGGGACAGGTTATTCACCCCTCCACTTT.

The V call is TRBV6-6, the J call TRBJ2-1, with D perhaps being TRBD1 or TRBD2 (5 bases each). Germline loops: CDR1 MNHNY, CDR2 SVGAGI (reference sequence). CDR3 length: 16 amino acids. Trimming took 1 base from V and 6 from J, leaving 16 bases between them. The CDR3 protein is CASSYFRDRWGNEQFF. The CDR3 DNA follows: TGTGCCAGCAGTTACTTTCGGGACCGCTGGGGCAATGAGCAGTTCTTC.

This clonotype showed up just a few times. The chain joins TRBV2 to TRBJ2-1, with TRBD2 matching 15 bases. The germline V gene encodes CDR1 SNHLY and CDR2 FYNNEI. This CDR3 has 19 residues. The V and J ends lost 8 bases and 0 bases, in that order; junction bases with no gene match: 11. CDR3 region: CASSRGLAGGQSSYNEQFF. As DNA, the CDR3 is TGTGCCAGCTCCAGGGGACTAGCGGGGGGCCAGAGCTCCTACAATGAGCAGTTCTTC.

The rearrangement joins TRBV7-2 to TRBJ2-5; maybe TRBD2 (6 bases). Trimming pared 0 bases from V and 9 bases from J, leaving 11 bases between. Germline V lookup: CDR1 SGHTA, CDR2 FQGNSA. CDR3 length: 13 amino acids. CDR3 bases: TGTGCCAGCAGCTTAGCGGGCAGGGAGGCCCAGTACTTC. Translation: CASSLAGREAQYF. The variable domain in full, completed from reference TRBV7-2 and TRBJ2-5, reads GAGVSQSPSNKVTEKGKDVELRCDPISGHTALYWYRQSLGQGLEFLIYFQGNSAPDKSGLPSDRFSAERTGGSVSTLTIQRTQQEDSAVYLCASSLAGREAQYFGPGTRLLVL.

The CDR3 region is CASSEVQGKTGDTQYF. The CDR3 DNA reads TGTGCCAGCAGTGAAGTCCAGGGGAAAACTGGAGATACGCAGTATTTT. This chain uses TRBV6-1 with TRBJ2-3; a weak D match, TRBD1 (6 bases). The germline CDR1 and CDR2 sequences are MNHNS and SASEGT. The V end was cut by 1 base, the J end by 5 bases, with 16 bases between. The CDR3 has 16 amino acids.

The sample holds many counts of this clonotype. V usage is TRBV7-3 and J usage is TRBJ2-1, with 7 bases aligning to TRBD1. Germline values: CDR1 SGHTA, CDR2 FQGTGA. Trimming took 4 bases from V and 8 from J; bases not matched to a gene: 14. The CDR3 sequence is 16 residues long. The CDR3 spells CASSSDRARGVHEQFF. In nucleotides, the CDR3 is TGTGCCAGCAGCTCCGACAGGGCCAGGGGCGTCCATGAGCAGTTCTTC.

V gene TRBV28 combines with J gene TRBJ1-1; tentative D call: TRBD1 (6 bases). V dropped 4 bases and J dropped 6 bases, with 15 bases sitting between them. The germline gives CDR1 MDHEN, CDR2 SYDVKM. The CDR3 has 14 residues. DNA for the CDR3: TGTGCCAGCAGTTCGGGGGCTTTTATCTCTGAAGCTTTCTTT. Translation: CASSSGAFISEAFF.

This clonotype was detected ten times or more. V gene TRBV7-9 combines with J gene TRBJ1-1, with 8 bases that match TRBD1. This CDR3 spans 15 amino acids. Unmatched junction bases numbered 6, after V lost 1 base and J lost 5 bases. Looked up from germline, CDR1 is SEHNR and CDR2 is FQNEAQ (reference sequence). CDR3 sequence (DNA): TGTGCCAGCAGCTTAGTCCAGGGGGCGATAACTGAAGCTTTCTTT. Its protein is CASSLVQGAITEAFF.

The chain combines TRBV7-8 with TRBJ2-1; D is unresolved. V lost 1 base and J lost 1, with 8 bases in between. The CDR3 consists of 15 residues. CDR1 and CDR2 (germline): SGHVS, FQNEAQ. The chain's CDR3 is CASSLVVESYNEQFF. For the CDR3, the DNA is TGTGCCAGCAGCTTAGTAGTAGAATCCTACAATGAGCAGTTCTTC.

This chain links TRBV12-5 with TRBJ2-7, with 9 bases matching TRBD1. J was trimmed by 1 base and V by 6 bases; bases with no gene match: 7. The CDR3 consists of 15 residues. Germline CDR1 is LGHNT and CDR2 is FRNRAP. The CDR3 region has the DNA TGTGCTAGTGGAGAAACTGGGACAGGGTCCTACGAGCAGTACTTC. Encoded protein: CASGETGTGSYEQYF. The full variable domain, with the rest looked up from reference TRBV12-5 and TRBJ2-7, is DARVTQTPRHKVTEMGQEVTMRCQPILGHNTVFWYRQTMMQGLELLAYFRNRAPLDDSGMPKDRFSAEMPDATLATLKIQPSEPRDSAVYFCASGETGTGSYEQYFGPGTRLTVT.

The chain combines TRBV6-5 with TRBJ2-7, with a possible D match to TRBD1 (6 bases). The germline gives CDR1 MNHEY, CDR2 SVGAGI. V lost 6 bases to trimming and J lost 4 bases, with 16 bases between them. The CDR3 loop spans 14 amino acids. This CDR3 reads CASSYRVDSYEQYF. The CDR3 nucleotides are TGTGCCAGCAGCTACAGGGTGGATAGTTACGAGCAGTACTTC.

This chain connects TRBV11-3 to TRBJ1-1, with a weak D call TRBD1 (5 bases). Germline-derived CDR1 and CDR2 are SGHNT and YENEEA. This CDR3 is 15 amino acids long. Trimming took off 5 bases at V and 3 bases at J, with 16 bases between the two ends. CDR3 nucleotide sequence: TGTGCCAGCAGCACACCCAGCGAAGGGGACACTGAAGCTTTCTTT. Protein: CASSTPSEGDTEAFF. Supplemented by reference TRBV11-3 and TRBJ1-1, the full variable domain reads EAGVVQSPRYKIIEKKQPVAFWCNPISGHNTLYWYLQNLGQGPELLIRYENEEAVDDSQLPKDRFSAERLKGVDSTLKIQPAELGDSAVYLCASSTPSEGDTEAFFGQGTRLTVV.

This chain uses TRBV19 with TRBJ1-5; 9 bases are shared with TRBD1. The ends lost 5 bases at V and 0 bases at J; junction bases unmatched: 8. Germline V gene sequence: CDR1 LNHDA, CDR2 SQIVND (reference sequence). CDR3 length: 17 amino acids. CDR3 sequence: CASSSSGTGYSNQPQHF. CDR3 DNA sequence: TGTGCCAGTAGTTCCTCCGGGACAGGGTATAGCAATCAGCCCCAGCATTTT. Full variable domain (rest looked up from reference TRBV19 and TRBJ1-5): DGGITQSPKYLFRKEGQNVTLSCEQNLNHDAMYWYRQDPGQGLRLIYYSQIVNDFQKGDIAEGYSVSREKKESFPLTVTSAQKNPTAFYLCASSSSGTGYSNQPQHFGDGTRLSIL.

This clonotype was found a few times. The chain joins TRBV4-3 to TRBJ1-2; perhaps TRBD1 as D (6 bases). Germline CDR1 LGHNA, CDR2 YSLEER. CDR3 size: 16 residues. Trimming shortened V by 4 bases and J by 4 bases, and 19 bases separated the two germline ends. CDR3 residues: CASSPDPGGRTYGYTF. The CDR3 DNA follows: TGCGCCAGCAGCCCCGATCCGGGGGGGCGGACCTATGGCTACACCTTC.

The rearrangement links TRBV10-3 to TRBJ1-2, with TRBD1 matching over 10 bases. With V trimmed by 10 bases and J by 6 bases, 5 bases remained unmatched. The germline V gene encodes CDR1 ENHRY and CDR2 SYGVKD. This CDR3 region has 12 residues. DNA for the CDR3: TGTGCCAGCCTGACAGGGGGCGATGGCTACACCTTC. Encoded protein: CASLTGGDGYTF.

In its sample, this clonotype was seen many times. The J gene is TRBJ1-2, the V gene TRBV7-9, with 9 positions matching TRBD1. J was trimmed by 6 bases and V by 3 bases; bases with no gene match: 8. The CDR3 has 15 amino acids. The germline CDR1 and CDR2 sequences are SEHNR and FQNEAQ (reference sequence). The CDR3 reads CASSFVRTGVDGYTF. The CDR3 coding sequence is TGTGCCAGCAGCTTTGTTAGGACAGGGGTTGATGGCTACACCTTC.